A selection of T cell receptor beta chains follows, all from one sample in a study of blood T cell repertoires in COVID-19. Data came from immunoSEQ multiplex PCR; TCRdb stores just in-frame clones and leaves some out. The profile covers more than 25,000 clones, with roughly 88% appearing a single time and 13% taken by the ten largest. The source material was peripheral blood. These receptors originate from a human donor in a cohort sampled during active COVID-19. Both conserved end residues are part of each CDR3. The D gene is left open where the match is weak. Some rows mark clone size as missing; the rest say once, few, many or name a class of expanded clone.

TGTGCCAGCAGCTTGAACCCGAGGAAGATTATCCTGAACACTGAAGCTTTCTTT	CASSLNPRKIILNTEAFF	.	.	18	TRBV5-4	TRBJ1-1
TGTGCCAGCAGACTCGATAGCAATCAGCCCCAGCATTTT	CASRLDSNQPQHF	.	.	13	TRBV6-5	TRBJ1-5
TGTGCCAGCAGCCCCCGGGCTAGCGATCGCACAGATACGCAGTATTTT	CASSPRASDRTDTQYF	once	.	16	TRBV9	TRBJ2-3
TGTGCCAGCAGCGGACTAGCCGCAGATACGCAGTATTTT	CASSGLAADTQYF	.	TRBD2	13	TRBV6-6	TRBJ2-3
TGTGCCAGTAGTATGCTTCTCGGGACAGGGGAAGAGACCCAGTACTTC	CASSMLLGTGEETQYF	.	TRBD1	16	TRBV19	TRBJ2-5
TGTGCCAGCAGTTACTCGAAATACAGGGGAACAGATACGCAGTATTTT	CASSYSKYRGTDTQYF	once	TRBD1	16	TRBV6-5	TRBJ2-3
TGCGCCTGCCGCTGGGGCATGAGGACAAATGAGCAGTTCTTC	CACRWGMRTNEQFF	.	.	14	TRBV4-3	TRBJ2-1
TGTGCCAGCTCCTCCCCCTCCTACAATGAGCAGTTCTTC	CASSSPSYNEQFF	.	.	13	TRBV18	TRBJ2-1
TGTGCCAGCAGCGTAACTAGCGGGTCCTACAATGAGCAGTTCTTC	CASSVTSGSYNEQFF	.	TRBD2	15	TRBV9	TRBJ2-1
TGTGCCAGCAGTCGTACAGCTCAGGGCTCTGGAAACACCATATATTTT	CASSRTAQGSGNTIYF	once	.	16	TRBV2	TRBJ1-3
TGTGCCAGCACTAGCGGGGGGTCCCCCTACGAGCAGTACTTC	CASTSGGSPYEQYF	few	TRBD2	14	TRBV5-4	TRBJ2-7
TGTGCCAGCAGTTACGACGGCGGGGGCTCCTACGAGCAGTACTTC	CASSYDGGGSYEQYF	few	TRBD2	15	TRBV6-6	TRBJ2-7
TGTGCCATCAGTCGGGGGGGGGAAGCGACCCAGTACTTC	CAISRGGEATQYF	once	TRBD2	13	TRBV10-3	TRBJ2-5
TGTGCCAGTAGTGGTCTACCGGTACGGGCCGGGGAGCTGTTTTTT	CASSGLPVRAGELFF	.	.	15	TRBV19	TRBJ2-2
TGTGCCTGGAGTGATTCGTGGAGTCCTGAAGCTTTCTTT	CAWSDSWSPEAFF	.	.	13	TRBV30	TRBJ1-1
TGTGCCAGTAGTTCTCAAGGACTAGCGAACTACAATGAGCAGTTCTTC	CASSSQGLANYNEQFF	.	TRBD2	16	TRBV19	TRBJ2-1
TGTGCCCTCAGTGAGGGAGGTTACACTGAAGCTTTCTTT	CALSEGGYTEAFF	few	.	13	TRBV7-2	TRBJ1-1
TGTGCCAGCAGCCCGGGACAGCTCACTGAAGCTTTCTTT	CASSPGQLTEAFF	.	TRBD1	13	TRBV7-6	TRBJ1-1
TGTGCCACCAGTGAGTACCGACACCGACATATCACAGATACGCAGTATTTT	CATSEYRHRHITDTQYF	.	.	17	TRBV24-1	TRBJ2-3
TGTGCCAGCAGCTCAAGGACAGGGGAAATTTCACCCCTCCACTTT	CASSSRTGEISPLHF	.	.	15	TRBV21-1	TRBJ1-6
TGTGCCAGCTCCCCCCCGGGACTAGCGGGGGGGCATTCAGATACGCAGTATTTT	CASSPPGLAGGHSDTQYF	.	TRBD2	18	TRBV18	TRBJ2-3
TGTGCCAGCAGCCCAGGATCCGCCACCTACGAGCAGTACTTC	CASSPGSATYEQYF	few	.	14	TRBV7-2	TRBJ2-7
TGTGCCAGCTCACCTGTCTCCGCAGGACAAGAGACCCAGTACTTC	CASSPVSAGQETQYF	.	.	15	TRBV18	TRBJ2-5
TGTGCCAGCTCAGGGGCCCTGAACACTGAAGCTTTCTTT	CASSGALNTEAFF	.	.	13	TRBV18	TRBJ1-1
TGCGCCAGCAGCCGAATCTTAGCGGGGTTTAGCACAGATACGCAGTATTTT	CASSRILAGFSTDTQYF	.	TRBD2	17	TRBV5-1	TRBJ2-3
TGTGCCAGCAGCTTATATGGAGGGGGCGCCGGGGCCAACGTCCTGACTTTC	CASSLYGGGAGANVLTF	.	.	17	TRBV7-2	TRBJ2-6
TGTGCCAGCAGCCCCTCGGGGCTAGCGGGGGGGCGGGCGCAGTATTTT	CASSPSGLAGGRAQYF	.	TRBD2	16	TRBV7-2	TRBJ2-3
TGCAGCGTTGAGAGCGGATCAACTAATGAAAAACTGTTTTTT	CSVESGSTNEKLFF	.	.	14	TRBV29-1	TRBJ1-4
TGTGCCAGCAGCTTACCGGGACACTCCGTCTCCTACAATGAGCAGTTCTTC	CASSLPGHSVSYNEQFF	.	.	17	TRBV7-9	TRBJ2-1
TGTGCCAGCATTCACTTAGTAGCGGGGTATCTGTACGAGCAGTACTTC	CASIHLVAGYLYEQYF	.	TRBD2	16	TRBV6-6	TRBJ2-7
TGCGCCAGCAGCCCGGGACTCCACATTGGGACCGGGGAGCTGTTTTTT	CASSPGLHIGTGELFF	few	.	16	TRBV5-1	TRBJ2-2
TGTGCCAGCAGTCCCCAAGGGGGCCCTAATGAAAAACTGTTTTTT	CASSPQGGPNEKLFF	.	TRBD1	15	TRBV6-6	TRBJ1-4
TGCGCCAGCAGCTTGGCAGCGGGCACCGCCGTCGATACGCAGTATTTT	CASSLAAGTAVDTQYF	.	.	16	TRBV5-1	TRBJ2-3
TGTGCCACCAGGGGGACAGGGAGCAACACCATATATTTT	CATRGTGSNTIYF	.	TRBD1	13	TRBV24-1	TRBJ1-3
TGTGCCAGCAGTAGGAGGACAGGGAATCTTAAAGCTTTCTTT	CASSRRTGNLKAFF	.	TRBD1	14	TRBV6-5	TRBJ1-1
TGTGCCAGCTCACCGGGACTAGGGAAAGAGACCCAGTACTTC	CASSPGLGKETQYF	.	TRBD2	14	TRBV18	TRBJ2-5
TGTGCCAGCAGTTACGGAGGGGGCAGCACAGATACGCAGTATTTT	CASSYGGGSTDTQYF	.	.	15	TRBV6-5	TRBJ2-3
TGTGCCAGCCGCCGGGGATCTCGCCGGGATCAGCCCCAGCATTTT	CASRRGSRRDQPQHF	few	.	15	TRBV6-5	TRBJ1-5
TGCGCCAGCAGTGAGACGGGACATAATCAGCCCCAGCATTTT	CASSETGHNQPQHF	.	.	14	TRBV10-2	TRBJ1-5
TGTGCCAGCAGCACCGGGACAGGGTTTTACGAGCAGTACTTC	CASSTGTGFYEQYF	.	TRBD1	14	TRBV5-6	TRBJ2-7
TGCAGTGCTAGAGGAGTCCATGAGCAGTTCTTC	CSARGVHEQFF	.	.	11	TRBV20-1	TRBJ2-1
TGTGCCACCAGTAGTCAGGGCAATCAGCCCCAGCATTTT	CATSSQGNQPQHF	.	.	13	TRBV24-1	TRBJ1-5
TGTGCTAGCAGCCCTCGGACTAGCGGGGGGAATGAGCAGTTCTTC	CASSPRTSGGNEQFF	.	TRBD2	15	TRBV7-7	TRBJ2-1
TGTGCCAGCACCCCCGGACAGGGTGGCACAGATACGCAGTATTTT	CASTPGQGGTDTQYF	.	TRBD1	15	TRBV28	TRBJ2-3
TGTGCCAGCAGCGTAGCGCAGGACACTGAAGCTTTCTTT	CASSVAQDTEAFF	.	.	13	TRBV9	TRBJ1-1
TGCGCCAGCAGCTTGTCAGGGGCGACCGCCTACCAGCAGTACTTC	CASSLSGATAYQQYF	once	.	15	TRBV5-1	TRBJ2-7
TGCGCCAGCAGCTCGACAGGCAGTCTGTCTGAAGCTTTCTTT	CASSSTGSLSEAFF	once	.	14	TRBV5-1	TRBJ1-1
TGTGCCAGCAGCCAAGCCTCCGTAGGACTCCAGCATTTT	CASSQASVGLQHF	few	.	13	TRBV14	TRBJ1-5
TGTGCCAGCTCACCGGAATTGACTAGCGGGGGGACAAGACGCTTCTCCTACGAGCAGTACTTC	CASSPELTSGGTRRFSYEQYF	.	TRBD2	21	TRBV18	TRBJ2-7
TGTGCCAGTAGTATGGCGGCCGTAGCTAACTATGGCTACACCTTC	CASSMAAVANYGYTF	few	.	15	TRBV19	TRBJ1-2
TGTGCCAGCAGTTACCAGGGAAACTATGGCTACACCTTC	CASSYQGNYGYTF	.	.	13	TRBV6-5	TRBJ1-2
TGTGCCAGCAGCCAAGCGTCTAGCGTGACCTACGAGCAGTACTTC	CASSQASSVTYEQYF	few	.	15	TRBV4-2	TRBJ2-7
TGTGCCAGCAGCTCGATACCCGGTCAGCCCCAGCATTTT	CASSSIPGQPQHF	.	.	13	TRBV7-2	TRBJ1-5
TGTGCCAGTAGCCAACTAGCGGGGGGGGATAATGAGCAGTTCTTC	CASSQLAGGDNEQFF	.	TRBD2	15	TRBV19	TRBJ2-1
TGCAGCGCACAAAAAAGCGGCACTGAAGCTTTCTTT	CSAQKSGTEAFF	.	.	12	TRBV29-1	TRBJ1-1
TGTGCCAGCAGTTTAGGGACAGGGTCCTACGAGCAGTACTTC	CASSLGTGSYEQYF	.	TRBD1	14	TRBV6-2/TRBV6-3	TRBJ2-7
TGTGCCAGCAGCGCCTTGATTCTTGGGGGGGGCCAAGAGACCCAGTACTTC	CASSALILGGGQETQYF	.	TRBD2	17	TRBV9	TRBJ2-5
TGTGCCAGCGGCAGGGAGGTCAATCAGCCCCAGCATTTT	CASGREVNQPQHF	.	.	13	TRBV2	TRBJ1-5
TGTGCCAGCAGTTTAGCCAGGGCGGACTATAATTCACCCCTCCACTTT	CASSLARADYNSPLHF	.	.	16	TRBV28	TRBJ1-6
TGTGCCAGCAGCCAGAACAGGGACACTGAAGCTTTCTTT	CASSQNRDTEAFF	few	.	13	TRBV3-1/TRBV3-2	TRBJ1-1